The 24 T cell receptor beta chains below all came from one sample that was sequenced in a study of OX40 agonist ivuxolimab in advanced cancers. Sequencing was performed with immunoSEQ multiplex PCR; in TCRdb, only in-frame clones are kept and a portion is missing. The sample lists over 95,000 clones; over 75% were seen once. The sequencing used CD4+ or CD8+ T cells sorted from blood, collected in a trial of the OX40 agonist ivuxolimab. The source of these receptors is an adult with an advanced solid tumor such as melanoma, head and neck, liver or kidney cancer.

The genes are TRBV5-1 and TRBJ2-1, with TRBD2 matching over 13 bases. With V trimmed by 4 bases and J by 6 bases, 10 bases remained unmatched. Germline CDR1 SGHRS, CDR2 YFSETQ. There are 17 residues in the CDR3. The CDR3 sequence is CASSKRLAGGLGNEQFF. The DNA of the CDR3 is TGCGCCAGCAGCAAACGACTAGCGGGAGGATTGGGCAATGAGCAGTTCTTC.

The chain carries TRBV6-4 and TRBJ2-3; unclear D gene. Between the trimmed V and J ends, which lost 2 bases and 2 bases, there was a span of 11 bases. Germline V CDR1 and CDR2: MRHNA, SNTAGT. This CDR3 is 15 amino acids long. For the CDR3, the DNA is TGTGCCAGCAGTGACCCCCGAAGCGCCACAGATACGCAGTATTTT. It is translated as CASSDPRSATDTQYF.

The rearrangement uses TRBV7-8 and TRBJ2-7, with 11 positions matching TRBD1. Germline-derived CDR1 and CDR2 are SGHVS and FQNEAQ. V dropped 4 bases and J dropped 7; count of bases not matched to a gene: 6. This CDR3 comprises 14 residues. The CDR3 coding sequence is TGTGCCAGCAGCTCCGGGACAGGGGGAGAGGAGCAGTACTTC. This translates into CASSSGTGGEEQYF.

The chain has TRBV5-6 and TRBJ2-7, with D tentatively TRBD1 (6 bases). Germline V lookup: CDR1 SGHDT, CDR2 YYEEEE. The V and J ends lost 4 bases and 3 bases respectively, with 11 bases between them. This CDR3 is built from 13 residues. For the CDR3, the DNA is TGTGCCAGCAGCGTCGGGACACACTACGAGCAGTACTTC. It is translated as CASSVGTHYEQYF.

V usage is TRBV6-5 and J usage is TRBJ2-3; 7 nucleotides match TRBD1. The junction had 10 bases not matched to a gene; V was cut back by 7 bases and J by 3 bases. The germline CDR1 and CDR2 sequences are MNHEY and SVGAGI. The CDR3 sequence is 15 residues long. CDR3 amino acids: CASTRNRGLTDTQYF. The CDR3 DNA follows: TGTGCCAGCACCCGGAACAGGGGTTTAACAGATACGCAGTATTTT.

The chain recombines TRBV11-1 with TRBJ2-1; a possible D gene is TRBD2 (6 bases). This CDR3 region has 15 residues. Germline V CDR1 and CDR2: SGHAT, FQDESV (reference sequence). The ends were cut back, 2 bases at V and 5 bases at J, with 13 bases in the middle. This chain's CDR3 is CASSLRSGLHNEQFF. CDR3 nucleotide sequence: TGTGCCAGCAGCTTACGAAGCGGGCTACACAATGAGCAGTTCTTC.

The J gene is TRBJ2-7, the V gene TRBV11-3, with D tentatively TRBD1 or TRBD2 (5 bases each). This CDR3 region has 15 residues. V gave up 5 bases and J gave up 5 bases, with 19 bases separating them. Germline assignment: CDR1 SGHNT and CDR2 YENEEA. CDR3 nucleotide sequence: TGTGCCAGCAGCCGGGGCGGTGACTTAAGGAACGAGCAGTACTTC. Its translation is CASSRGGDLRNEQYF.

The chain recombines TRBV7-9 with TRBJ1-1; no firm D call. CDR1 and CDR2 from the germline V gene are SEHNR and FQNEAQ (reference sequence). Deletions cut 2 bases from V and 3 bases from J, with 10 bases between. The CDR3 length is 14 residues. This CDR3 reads CASSLSSGDTEAFF. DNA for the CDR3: TGTGCCAGCAGCTTATCGTCCGGAGACACTGAAGCTTTCTTT. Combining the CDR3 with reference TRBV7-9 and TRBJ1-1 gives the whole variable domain DTGVSQNPRHKITKRGQNVTFRCDPISEHNRLYWYRQTLGQGPEFLTYFQNEAQLEKSRLLSDRFSAERPKGSFSTLEIQRTEQGDSAMYLCASSLSSGDTEAFFGQGTRLTVV.

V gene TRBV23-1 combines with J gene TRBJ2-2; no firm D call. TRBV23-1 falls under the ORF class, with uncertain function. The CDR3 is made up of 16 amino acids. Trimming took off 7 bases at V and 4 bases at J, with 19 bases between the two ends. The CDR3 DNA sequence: TGCGCCAGCATGGTCTCCGCTACTTCGGGCACCGGGGAGCTGTTTTTT. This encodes CASMVSATSGTGELFF.

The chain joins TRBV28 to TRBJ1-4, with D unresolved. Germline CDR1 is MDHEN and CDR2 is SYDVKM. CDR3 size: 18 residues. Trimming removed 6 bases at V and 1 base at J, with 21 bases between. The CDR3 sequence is CASRTETGPLLTNEKLFF. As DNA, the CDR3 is TGTGCCAGCAGAACTGAAACGGGCCCCCTATTAACTAATGAAAAACTGTTTTTT.

The CDR3 region has the DNA TGTGCCAGCAGCTCCCTACTGAATGAGCAGTTCTTC. Its protein is CASSSLLNEQFF. The genes are TRBV28 and TRBJ2-1; unclear D gene. This CDR3 region has 12 residues. The germline CDR1 and CDR2 sequences are MDHEN and SYDVKM. Trimming took off 6 bases at V and 7 bases at J, with 10 bases between the two ends. Using reference TRBV28 and TRBJ2-1 for the parts outside the CDR3, the full variable domain is DVKVTQSSRYLVKRTGEKVFLECVQDMDHENMFWYRQDPGLGLRLIYFSYDVKMKEKGDIPEGYSVSREKKERFSLILESASTNQTSMYLCASSSLLNEQFFGPGTRLTVL.

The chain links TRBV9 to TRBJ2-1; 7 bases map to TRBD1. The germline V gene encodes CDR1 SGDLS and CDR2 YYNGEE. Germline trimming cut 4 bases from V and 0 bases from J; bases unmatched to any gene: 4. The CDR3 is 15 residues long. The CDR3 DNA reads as TGTGCCAGCAGCACCGGACAGGCCTCCTACAATGAGCAGTTCTTC. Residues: CASSTGQASYNEQFF.

The CDR3 spells CASSLAPGVLSYNEQFF. CDR3 nucleotides: TGTGCCAGCAGCCTCGCGCCCGGGGTCCTCTCCTACAATGAGCAGTTCTTC. This sequence joins TRBV5-4 and TRBJ2-1, with D tentatively TRBD2 (5 bases). The CDR3 is made up of 17 amino acids. The V end was cut by 4 bases, the J end by 0 bases, with 17 bases between. Germline CDR1 SGHNT, CDR2 YYREEE (reference sequence).

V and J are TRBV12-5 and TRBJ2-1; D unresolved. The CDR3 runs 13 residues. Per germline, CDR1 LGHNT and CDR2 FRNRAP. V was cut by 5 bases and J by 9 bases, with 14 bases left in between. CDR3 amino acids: CASGQNEMGEQFF. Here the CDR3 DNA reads TGTGCTAGTGGTCAGAACGAGATGGGTGAGCAGTTCTTC.

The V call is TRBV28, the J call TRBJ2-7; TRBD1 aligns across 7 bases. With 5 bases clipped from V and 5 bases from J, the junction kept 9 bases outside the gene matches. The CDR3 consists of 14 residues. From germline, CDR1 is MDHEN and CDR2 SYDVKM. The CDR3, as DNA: TGTGCCAGCAGTCCCCCCGACAGGGCCAACGAGCAGTACTTC. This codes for CASSPPDRANEQYF.

CDR3 in DNA: TGTGCCAGCAGCCAAGGACAGACTAACACTGAAGCTTTCTTT. Its protein product is CASSQGQTNTEAFF. The gene calls are TRBV7-2 and TRBJ1-1, with a weak D call TRBD1 (6 bases). The germline V gene encodes CDR1 SGHTA and CDR2 FQGNSA. This CDR3 has 14 amino acids. V lost 5 bases, J lost 2 bases, and 12 bases lay in between. The whole variable domain, remainder taken from reference TRBV7-2 and TRBJ1-1, is GAGVSQSPSNKVTEKGKDVELRCDPISGHTALYWYRQSLGQGLEFLIYFQGNSAPDKSGLPSDRFSAERTGGSVSTLTIQRTQQEDSAVYLCASSQGQTNTEAFFGQGTRLTVV.

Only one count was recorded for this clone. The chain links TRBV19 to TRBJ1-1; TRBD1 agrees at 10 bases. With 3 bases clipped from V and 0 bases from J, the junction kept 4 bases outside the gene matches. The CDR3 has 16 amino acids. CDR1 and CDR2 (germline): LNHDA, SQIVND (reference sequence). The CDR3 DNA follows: TGTGCCAGTAGTATGGGACAGGGGCGGGTGAACACTGAAGCTTTCTTT. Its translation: CASSMGQGRVNTEAFF.

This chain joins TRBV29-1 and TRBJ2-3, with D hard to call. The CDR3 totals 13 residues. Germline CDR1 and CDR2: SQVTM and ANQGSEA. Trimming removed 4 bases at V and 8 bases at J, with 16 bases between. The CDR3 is CSVASGLRSTQYF. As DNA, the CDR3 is TGCAGCGTTGCGTCCGGGCTAAGGAGTACGCAGTATTTT.

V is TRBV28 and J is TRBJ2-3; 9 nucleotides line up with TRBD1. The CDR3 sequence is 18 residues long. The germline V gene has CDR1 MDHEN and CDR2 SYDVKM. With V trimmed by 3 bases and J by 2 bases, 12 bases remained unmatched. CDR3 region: CASSFTGQGRGSTDTQYF. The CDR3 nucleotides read TGTGCCAGCAGTTTTACGGGACAGGGCCGAGGGTCCACAGATACGCAGTATTTT.

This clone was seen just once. The CDR3 spells CASSFGGVGTQYF. In DNA form, the CDR3 reads TGTGCCAGCAGCTTCGGCGGCGTCGGTACGCAGTATTTT. This rearrangement joins TRBV5-5 to TRBJ2-3; D is undetermined. Germline-derived CDR1 and CDR2 are SGHKS and YYEKEE (reference sequence). Trimming removed 2 bases from V and 8 bases from J, with 12 bases in between. This CDR3 comprises 13 residues.

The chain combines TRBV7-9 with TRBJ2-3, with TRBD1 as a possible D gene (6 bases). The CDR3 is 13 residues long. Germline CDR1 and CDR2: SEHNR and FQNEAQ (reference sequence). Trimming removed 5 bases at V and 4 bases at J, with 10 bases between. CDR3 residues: CASSATGSDTQYF. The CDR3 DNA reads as TGTGCCAGCAGCGCCACAGGGTCAGATACGCAGTATTTT.

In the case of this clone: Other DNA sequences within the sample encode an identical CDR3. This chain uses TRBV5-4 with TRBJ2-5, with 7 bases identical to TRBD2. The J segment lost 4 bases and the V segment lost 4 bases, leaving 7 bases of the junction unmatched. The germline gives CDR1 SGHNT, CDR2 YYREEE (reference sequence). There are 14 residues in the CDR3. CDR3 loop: CASSPRPGGETQYF. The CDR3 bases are TGTGCCAGCAGCCCCAGGCCGGGGGGAGAGACCCAGTACTTC.

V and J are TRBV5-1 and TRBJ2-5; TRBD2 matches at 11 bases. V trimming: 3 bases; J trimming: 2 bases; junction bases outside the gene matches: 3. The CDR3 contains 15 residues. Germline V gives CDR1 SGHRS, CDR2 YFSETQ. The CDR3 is CASSWGTSGQETQYF. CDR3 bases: TGCGCCAGCAGCTGGGGGACTAGCGGACAAGAGACCCAGTACTTC.

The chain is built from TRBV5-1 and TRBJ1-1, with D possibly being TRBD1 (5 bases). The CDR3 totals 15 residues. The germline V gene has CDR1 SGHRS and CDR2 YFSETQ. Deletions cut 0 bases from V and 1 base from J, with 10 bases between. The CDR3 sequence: CASSLDDTGNTEAFF. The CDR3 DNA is TGCGCCAGCAGCTTGGACGACACAGGGAACACTGAAGCTTTCTTT.